The next 9 T cell receptor beta chains were all read from a single sample in a study of vaccination effects on CD4 cells after COVID-19 (dated by TCRdb to about 2022). To identify antigen-specific CD4+ T cell clonotypes by their expansion, the ViraFEST assay first stimulated PBMC with viral peptide pools and then applied TCR sequencing. After around eleven days of culture, CD4+ T cells were isolated with the EasySep CD4+ T cell isolation kit. No antigens are known for them. To prepare the library, the immunoSEQ multiplex PCR assay was applied. TCRdb provides this immuneACCESS table in a form limited to in-frame rearrangements. Some clones are lacking; in checked studies, under half of them reflect an unresolved V gene, and why the rest are absent is not known. The sample has tens of thousands of clones on record, about 73% of them singletons. The ten largest clonotypes hold 12% of the sample. Sequencing was performed on CD4+ T cells from PBMCs cultured with HCoV-229E spike peptides, taken before COVID-19 vaccination. Reading the label with the study, this specimen's cell subset or site is: HCoV-229E spike overlapping peptide pool stimulation. The receptors were sampled from a human donor who received a COVID-19 vaccine.

The chain joins TRBV2 to TRBJ2-5, with D possibly matching TRBD2 (5 bases). CDR3 length: 15 amino acids. Germline V gene sequence: CDR1 SNHLY, CDR2 FYNNEI. Trimming shortened V by 3 bases and J by 2 bases, and 13 bases separated the two germline ends. The CDR3 spells CASSDTGTVQETQYF. The CDR3 DNA sequence: TGTGCCAGCAGTGATACGGGAACGGTACAAGAGACCCAGTACTTC.

This clone was counted a single time. The chain joins TRBV4-2 to TRBJ2-3; TRBD2 matches at 14 bases. With V trimmed by 1 base and J by 0 bases, 3 bases remained unmatched. The germline CDR1 and CDR2 sequences are LGHNA and YNFKEQ. This CDR3 is 18 amino acids long. Written as DNA, the CDR3 is TGTGCCAGCAGCCAAGGACTAGCGGGAGGGCCTAGCACAGATACGCAGTATTTT. Amino acid sequence: CASSQGLAGGPSTDTQYF.

The V gene is TRBV3-1 (or the pseudogene TRBV3-2), the J gene TRBJ2-7, with 11 bases fitting TRBD1. Germline V gene sequence: CDR1 LGHDT, CDR2 YNNKEL (reference sequence). The CDR3 is made up of 16 amino acids. V shed 2 bases, J shed 3 bases, and the junction held 6 bases outside the gene matches. The CDR3 protein is CASSQFGTGGGYEQYF. The CDR3 bases are TGTGCCAGCAGCCAATTTGGGACAGGGGGAGGCTACGAGCAGTACTTC.

This sequence joins TRBV19 and TRBJ1-4; D gene ambiguous. Germline V gives CDR1 LNHDA, CDR2 SQIVND (reference sequence). Trimming pared 0 bases from V and 8 bases from J, leaving 10 bases between. The CDR3 is 14 amino acids. The CDR3 DNA is TGTGCCAGTAGTATAGAGGGGTCGGGAGAAAAACTGTTTTTT. This translates into CASSIEGSGEKLFF.

The chain links TRBV5-6 to TRBJ1-1; TRBD1 aligns across 7 bases. Germline V CDR1 and CDR2: SGHDT, YYEEEE. Germline trimming cut 6 bases from V and 1 base from J; bases unmatched to any gene: 3. The CDR3 covers 13 residues. CDR3 nucleotides: TGTGCCAGCACGGGACAGAAGAACACTGAAGCTTTCTTT. Encoded protein: CASTGQKNTEAFF.

V gene TRBV7-2 combines with J gene TRBJ1-2; no reliable D call. V was shortened by 1 base and J by 8 bases, with 8 bases between the two germline ends. From germline, CDR1 is SGHTA and CDR2 FQGNSA. This CDR3 contains 12 residues. The CDR3 is CASSLVPGGYTF. CDR3 in DNA: TGTGCCAGCAGCTTAGTCCCAGGCGGCTACACCTTC.

This chain links TRBV6-4 with TRBJ2-3; 8 bases map to TRBD2. V dropped 2 bases and J dropped 3; count of bases not matched to a gene: 1. Germline assignment: CDR1 MRHNA and CDR2 SNTAGT. The CDR3 contains 14 residues. In DNA, the CDR3 is TGTGCCAGCAGTGACCGGGGGGGAACAGATACGCAGTATTTT. It is translated as CASSDRGGTDTQYF.

This sequence joins TRBV19 and TRBJ2-7, with TRBD1 as a possible D gene (5 bases). Trimming took off 7 bases at V and 1 base at J, with 11 bases between the two ends. This CDR3 contains 13 residues. Germline CDR1 reads LNHDA; CDR2 reads SQIVND (reference sequence). CDR3 DNA sequence: TGTGCCAGTAAGACAGTACCTTCCTACGAGCAGTACTTC. Its translation is CASKTVPSYEQYF. Together with reference TRBV19 and TRBJ2-7, the CDR3 gives the full variable domain: DGGITQSPKYLFRKEGQNVTLSCEQNLNHDAMYWYRQDPGQGLRLIYYSQIVNDFQKGDIAEGYSVSREKKESFPLTVTSAQKNPTAFYLCASKTVPSYEQYFGPGTRLTVT.

J is TRBJ2-7 and V is TRBV20-1; D remains unclear. The CDR3 is made up of 12 amino acids. CDR1 is DFQATT, CDR2 SNEGSKA, per germline (reference sequence). Between the trimmed V and J ends, which lost 3 bases and 0 bases, there was a span of 6 bases. This CDR3 is CSASSYSYEQYF. DNA of the CDR3: TGCAGTGCTAGTTCCTACTCCTACGAGCAGTACTTC.